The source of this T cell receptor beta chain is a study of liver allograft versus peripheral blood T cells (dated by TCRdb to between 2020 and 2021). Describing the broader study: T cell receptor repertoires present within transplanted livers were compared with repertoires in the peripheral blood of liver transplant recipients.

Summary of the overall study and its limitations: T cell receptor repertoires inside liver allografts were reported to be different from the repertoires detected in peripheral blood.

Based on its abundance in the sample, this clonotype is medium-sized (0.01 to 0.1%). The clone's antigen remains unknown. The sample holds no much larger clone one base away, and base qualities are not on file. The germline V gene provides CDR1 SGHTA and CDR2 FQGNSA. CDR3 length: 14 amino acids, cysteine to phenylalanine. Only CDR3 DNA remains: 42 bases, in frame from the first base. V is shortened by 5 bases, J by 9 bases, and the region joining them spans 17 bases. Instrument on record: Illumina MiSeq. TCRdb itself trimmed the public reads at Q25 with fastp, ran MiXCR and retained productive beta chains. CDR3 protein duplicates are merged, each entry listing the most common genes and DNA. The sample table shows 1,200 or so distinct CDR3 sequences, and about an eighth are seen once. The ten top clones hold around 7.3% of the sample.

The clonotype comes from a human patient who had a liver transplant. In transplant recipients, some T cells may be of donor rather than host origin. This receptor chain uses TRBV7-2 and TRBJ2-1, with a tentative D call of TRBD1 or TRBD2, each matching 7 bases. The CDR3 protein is CASSQGGLWGEQFF. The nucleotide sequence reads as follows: TGTGCCAGCAGCCAGGGGGGGCTCTGGGGTGAGCAGTTCTTC.